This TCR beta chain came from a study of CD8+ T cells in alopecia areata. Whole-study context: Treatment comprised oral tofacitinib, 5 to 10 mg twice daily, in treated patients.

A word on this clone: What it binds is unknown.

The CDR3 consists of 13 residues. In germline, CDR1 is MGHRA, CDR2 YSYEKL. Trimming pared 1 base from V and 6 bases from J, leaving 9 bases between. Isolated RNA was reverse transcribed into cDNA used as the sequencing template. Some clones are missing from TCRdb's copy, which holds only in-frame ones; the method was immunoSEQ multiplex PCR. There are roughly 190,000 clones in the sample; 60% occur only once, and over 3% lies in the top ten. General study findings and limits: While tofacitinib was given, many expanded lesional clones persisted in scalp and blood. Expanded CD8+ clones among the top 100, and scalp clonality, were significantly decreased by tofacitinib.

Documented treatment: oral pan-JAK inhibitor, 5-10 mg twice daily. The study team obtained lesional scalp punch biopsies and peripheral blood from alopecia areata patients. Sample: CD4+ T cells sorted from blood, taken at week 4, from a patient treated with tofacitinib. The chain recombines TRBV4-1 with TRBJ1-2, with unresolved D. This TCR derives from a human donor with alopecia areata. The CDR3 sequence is CASSQGRTDGYTF. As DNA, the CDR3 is TGCGCCAGCAGCCAAGGGAGGACGGATGGCTACACCTTC.